This passage covers 3 T cell receptor beta chains from one sample sequenced in a study of neoadjuvant nivolumab and ipilimumab in lung cancer. Produced via immunoSEQ multiplex PCR; TCRdb's table is partial and in-frame only. The table lists under 5,000 clones, about four fifths of them singletons. The sequences come from peripheral blood, collected after neoadjuvant nivolumab, alone or with ipilimumab, at or shortly before surgery. The origin of the receptors is an adult with non-small cell lung cancer.

The chain has TRBV30 and TRBJ1-2; TRBD1 matches at 7 bases. Germline loops: CDR1 GTSNPN, CDR2 SVGIG (reference sequence). The junction had 7 bases not matched to a gene; V was cut back by 3 bases and J by 3 bases. The CDR3 runs 14 residues. CDR3 protein: CAWRGTGEDYGYTF. The CDR3 DNA reads TGTGCCTGGAGAGGAACAGGGGAGGACTATGGCTACACCTTC.

The J gene is TRBJ1-5, the V gene TRBV6-6; D uncertain. Trimming cost V 0 bases and J 7 bases, with 13 bases left between them. Per the germline V gene, CDR1 is MNHNY and CDR2 is SVGAGI (reference sequence). The CDR3 spans 15 residues. The CDR3, as DNA: TGTGCCAGCAGTTACTCGGACGGAGGCTGGCAGCCCCAGCATTTT. This sequence encodes CASSYSDGGWQPQHF.

The chain couples TRBV7-9 to TRBJ1-6; D not resolved. This CDR3 spans 13 amino acids. V lost 1 base and J 8 bases, leaving 6 bases between the germline ends. CDR1 SEHNR and CDR2 FQNEAQ come from the germline V gene (reference sequence). CDR3 loop: CASSLGRDSPLHF. Written as DNA, the CDR3 is TGTGCCAGCAGCTTAGGCCGAGATTCACCCCTCCACTTT.